These 30 T cell receptor beta chains were sequenced from one sample in a study of blood T cell repertoires in COVID-19. Produced via immunoSEQ multiplex PCR; TCRdb's table is partial and in-frame only. The sample gives fewer than 65,000 clones, over 70% of which show up once; about 10% is in the top ten. The source material was peripheral blood. The receptors originated from a man aged 25 to 40 with COVID-19, enrolled during active disease.

The chain is built from TRBV27 and TRBJ2-1, with D perhaps TRBD2 (6 bases). V gave up 6 bases and J gave up 8 bases, with 17 bases separating them. The CDR3 has 14 amino acids. Germline V gene lookup returns CDR1 MNHEY and CDR2 SMNVEV (reference sequence). The CDR3 DNA reads as TGTGCCAGCAGGGCAGCCGGGACTCGGCATGAGCAGTTCTTC. This codes for CASRAAGTRHEQFF.

The chain joins TRBV28 to TRBJ2-1; 10 nucleotides agree with TRBD2. This CDR3 is built from 16 residues. Per the germline V gene, CDR1 is MDHEN and CDR2 is SYDVKM. Trimming took 2 bases from V and 5 from J; bases not matched to a gene: 6. The CDR3 protein is CASSLVGLAGDNEQFF. As DNA, the CDR3 is TGTGCCAGCAGTTTAGTAGGCCTAGCGGGAGACAATGAGCAGTTCTTC.

The chain is built from TRBV2 and TRBJ2-1; 11 bases are shared with TRBD2. The ends lost 4 bases at V and 4 bases at J; junction bases unmatched: 3. CDR1 and CDR2 (germline): SNHLY, FYNNEI. The length of the CDR3 is 15 residues. The DNA for the CDR3 is TGTGCCAGCAGTGGCGGGACTAGCGGTTACAATGAGCAGTTCTTC. As protein: CASSGGTSGYNEQFF. The full variable domain, rest sourced from reference TRBV2 and TRBJ2-1, is EPEVTQTPSHQVTQMGQEVILRCVPISNHLYFYWYRQILGQKVEFLVSFYNNEISEKSEIFDDQFSVERPDGSNFTLKIRSTKLEDSAMYFCASSGGTSGYNEQFFGPGTRLTVL.

The chain combines TRBV19 with TRBJ2-1, with D uncertain. The CDR3 has 15 amino acids. Germline V gene lookup returns CDR1 LNHDA and CDR2 SQIVND (reference sequence). V was cut by 5 bases and J by 2 bases, with 13 bases left in between. The CDR3 nucleotides read TGTGCCAGTAGTCCCGCGAGGCGCGCCTACAATGAGCAGTTCTTC. Translating gives CASSPARRAYNEQFF.

The chain links TRBV13 to TRBJ1-4; no definite D call. The CDR3 totals 12 residues. The germline gives CDR1 PRHDT, CDR2 FYEKMQ (reference sequence). V dropped 5 bases and J dropped 8 bases, with 9 bases sitting between them. The CDR3 bases are TGTGCCAGCAGCAGAAGGGAGGAAAAACTGTTTTTT. Translating gives CASSRREEKLFF.

The chain is built from TRBV7-9 and TRBJ2-3, with D possibly being TRBD1 (6 bases). Germline V gives CDR1 SEHNR, CDR2 FQNEAQ (reference sequence). The CDR3 is 17 amino acids. The V and J ends lost 5 bases and 0 bases respectively, with 18 bases between them. CDR3 protein: CASSPPLLGASTDTQYF. The CDR3 DNA reads TGTGCCAGCAGCCCACCATTGTTGGGGGCTAGCACAGATACGCAGTATTTT.

This chain uses TRBV28 with TRBJ1-2; a weak D match, TRBD1 (6 bases). Per germline, CDR1 MDHEN and CDR2 SYDVKM. V was clipped by 5 bases and J by 6 bases, with 19 bases between them. The CDR3 is 15 amino acids. The CDR3 DNA reads TGTGCCAGCAGTGATATCCAGGGGAGTGGGGATGGCTACACCTTC. It translates to CASSDIQGSGDGYTF.

The gene calls are TRBV4-3 and TRBJ2-6; 9 bases map to TRBD1. The length of the CDR3 is 22 residues. The V segment lost 0 bases and the J segment 0 bases; nucleotides outside the gene matches: 15. Germline CDR1 LGHNA, CDR2 YSLEER. CDR3 amino acids: CASSQDVFYTGGLNSGANVLTF. As DNA, the CDR3 is TGCGCCAGCAGCCAAGACGTTTTTTATACAGGGGGCCTGAACTCTGGGGCCAACGTCCTGACTTTC.

This chain joins TRBV9 and TRBJ2-7; 9 nucleotides match TRBD1. The length of the CDR3 is 15 residues. Unmatched junction bases numbered 12, after V lost 4 bases and J lost 7 bases. Germline V gives CDR1 SGDLS, CDR2 YYNGEE. The CDR3 reads CASSTSGTGWGEQYF. CDR3 nucleotides: TGTGCCAGCAGCACATCCGGGACAGGGTGGGGAGAGCAGTACTTC.

This sequence joins TRBV4-3 and TRBJ1-2, with D perhaps TRBD1 (6 bases). Trimming stripped 4 bases from V and 1 base from J, with 16 bases between. From germline, CDR1 is LGHNA and CDR2 YSLEER. This CDR3 comprises 16 residues. CDR3 DNA sequence: TGCGCCAGCAGCCTGTACCGGGACAAGGTTAACTATGGCTACACCTTC. Protein product: CASSLYRDKVNYGYTF.

This chain links TRBV25-1 with TRBJ2-3; perhaps TRBD1 as D (5 bases). Germline lookup yields CDR1 MGHDK and CDR2 SYGVNS. Deletions cut 2 bases from V and 0 bases from J, with 18 bases between. This CDR3 has 18 residues. The chain's CDR3 is CASSETRGRAFSTDTQYF. DNA for the CDR3: TGTGCCAGCAGTGAAACAAGGGGCCGAGCCTTCAGCACAGATACGCAGTATTTT.

CDR3 residues: CSARGGGMAFF. CDR3 sequence (DNA): TGCAGTGCTAGAGGGGGGGGGATGGCTTTCTTT. This chain uses TRBV20-1 with TRBJ1-1; TRBD1 is a possible D gene (5 bases). The germline CDR1 and CDR2 sequences are DFQATT and SNEGSKA (reference sequence). This CDR3 spans 11 amino acids. The ends were cut back, 1 base at V and 11 bases at J, with 11 bases in the middle.

This chain uses TRBV11-2 with TRBJ2-2; D might be TRBD2 (5 bases). This CDR3 has 17 residues. Germline lookup yields CDR1 SGHAT and CDR2 FQNNGV. The germline V and J ends were trimmed by 5 bases and 0 bases, with 16 bases remaining between them. DNA of the CDR3: TGTGCCAGCAGCCCTCCAGAGGGCGGGCCGAACACCGGGGAGCTGTTTTTT. It translates to CASSPPEGGPNTGELFF.

The chain links TRBV20-1 to TRBJ1-1; unclear D gene. In germline, CDR1 is DFQATT, CDR2 SNEGSKA (reference sequence). V shed 7 bases and J shed 3 bases, with 3 bases lying between them. The CDR3 length is 9 residues. The CDR3 DNA follows: TGCAGTGTAGACACTGAAGCTTTCTTT. It yields the protein CSVDTEAFF.

The J gene is TRBJ2-7, the V gene TRBV29-1; D possibly corresponds to TRBD2 (5 bases). V lost 1 base and J 2 bases, leaving 15 bases between the germline ends. The germline gives CDR1 SQVTM, CDR2 ANQGSEA. The CDR3 is made up of 15 amino acids. The CDR3 sequence: CSVEGAERRPYEQYF. In DNA form, the CDR3 reads TGCAGCGTTGAAGGAGCCGAGCGGAGACCCTACGAGCAGTACTTC.

The chain uses TRBV28 and TRBJ2-1, with TRBD2 matching over 7 bases. The CDR3 runs 15 residues. Germline trimming cut 6 bases from V and 7 bases from J; bases unmatched to any gene: 12. In germline, CDR1 is MDHEN, CDR2 SYDVKM. The CDR3 DNA reads as TGTGCCAGCAGCCCTGGGACTACGGCGAGAAATGAGCAGTTCTTC. It yields the protein CASSPGTTARNEQFF.

V is TRBV28 and J is TRBJ2-5, with 10 bases identical to TRBD1. Per the germline V gene, CDR1 is MDHEN and CDR2 is SYDVKM. With 6 bases clipped from V and 2 bases from J, the junction kept 9 bases outside the gene matches. The CDR3 is made up of 16 amino acids. The CDR3 sequence is CASSLTGGAGQETQYF. The CDR3 DNA is TGTGCCAGCAGCCTGACAGGGGGCGCAGGGCAAGAGACCCAGTACTTC.

In this sample, this clone turned up a few times. The CDR3 DNA follows: TGTGCCAGCAGCCCTAGGACAGGGTGGGGCAATCAGCCCCAGCATTTT. It encodes CASSPRTGWGNQPQHF. This chain connects TRBV28 to TRBJ1-5; 8 bases agree with TRBD1. Germline V lookup: CDR1 MDHEN, CDR2 SYDVKM. The CDR3 sequence is 16 residues long. Trimming at V came to 6 bases and at J to 2 bases, leaving 9 bases not matched to a gene.

This clone appeared a single time. V gene TRBV12-3 or TRBV12-4 combines with J gene TRBJ1-2; weak D call: TRBD1 (5 bases). The CDR3 runs to 13 residues. Trimming left V 1 base short and J 6 bases short, with 9 bases between. In DNA, the CDR3 is TGTGCCAGCAGTTTAGGACAGCCAAATGGCTACACCTTC. Encoded protein: CASSLGQPNGYTF.

The chain joins TRBV7-9 to TRBJ2-7; D gene unclear. The V end was cut by 3 bases, the J end by 4 bases, with 16 bases between. The CDR3 consists of 15 residues. Germline CDR1 SEHNR, CDR2 FQNEAQ (reference sequence). The CDR3 here is CASSFQTRLTYEQYF. The DNA of the CDR3 is TGTGCCAGCAGCTTCCAGACGAGACTGACGTACGAGCAGTACTTC.

This clone was detected only a few times. V usage is TRBV19 and J usage is TRBJ2-7, with 8 bases matching TRBD1. The J segment lost 4 bases and the V segment lost 5 bases, leaving 10 bases of the junction unmatched. The CDR3 has 15 residues. Germline V gene data show CDR1 as LNHDA and CDR2 as SQIVND (reference sequence). The CDR3 coding sequence is TGTGCCAGTAGTGTCCGACAGGGGCCCTTTTACGAGCAGTACTTC. Residues: CASSVRQGPFYEQYF.

The J gene is TRBJ2-5, the V gene TRBV5-6, with D possibly matching TRBD2 (5 bases). Germline V CDR1 and CDR2: SGHDT, YYEEEE. Trimming took off 3 bases at V and 4 bases at J, with 7 bases between the two ends. The CDR3 extends over 12 amino acids. This chain's CDR3 is CASSSAGETQYF. CDR3 sequence (DNA): TGTGCCAGCAGCTCCGCGGGAGAGACCCAGTACTTC.

The chain uses TRBV28 and TRBJ2-1, with 8 nucleotides matching TRBD2. Germline CDR1 reads MDHEN; CDR2 reads SYDVKM. The CDR3 runs to 16 residues. J was trimmed by 7 bases and V by 4 bases; bases with no gene match: 12. The CDR3 DNA reads TGTGCCAGCAGTTCGTCTGTTGGCGGGAGGATTAATGAGCAGTTCTTC. Its protein is CASSSSVGGRINEQFF.

This chain uses TRBV7-9 with TRBJ2-1; 8 nucleotides line up with TRBD2. V was pared by 8 bases and J by 4 bases, with 7 bases of the junction left unmatched. There are 14 residues in the CDR3. Germline assignment: CDR1 SEHNR and CDR2 FQNEAQ (reference sequence). This CDR3 reads CASGPAGDYNEQFF. DNA of the CDR3: TGTGCCAGCGGGCCAGCGGGGGATTACAATGAGCAGTTCTTC.

The chain recombines TRBV5-1 with TRBJ1-1, with a tentative D call TRBD1 (5 bases). The CDR3 is made up of 16 amino acids. Trimming took 6 bases from V and 0 from J, leaving 18 bases between them. Germline assignment: CDR1 SGHRS and CDR2 YFSETQ. Here the CDR3 DNA reads TGCGCCAGCAAGGTCTTGTTTTCAGGGATGAACACTGAAGCTTTCTTT. Translation: CASKVLFSGMNTEAFF.

This clone was counted only a few times. The chain is built from TRBV3-1 (or the pseudogene TRBV3-2) and TRBJ1-5; possibly TRBD1 for D (5 bases). CDR3 length: 13 residues. The ends were cut back, 3 bases at V and 9 bases at J, with 12 bases in the middle. Germline V gene lookup returns CDR1 LGHDT and CDR2 YNNKEL (reference sequence). This CDR3 is CASSQQRGGPQHF. The CDR3 bases are TGTGCCAGCAGCCAGCAGCGCGGGGGGCCCCAGCATTTT.

The rearrangement links TRBV24-1 to TRBJ1-2, with a possible D match to TRBD1 (6 bases). Germline CDR1 is KGHDR and CDR2 is SFDVKD. V shed 5 bases and J shed 7 bases, with 16 bases lying between them. The CDR3 length is 14 residues. CDR3 residues: CATSGRGGFGGYTF. CDR3 in DNA: TGTGCCACCAGTGGAAGAGGGGGATTTGGTGGCTACACCTTC.

CDR3 coding DNA: TGTGCCAGCAGTTTTGGTGAGAGAAACACTGAAGCTTTCTTT. Translating it yields CASSFGERNTEAFF. The V call is TRBV28, the J call TRBJ1-1; D is uncertain. The CDR3 loop spans 14 amino acids. Germline values: CDR1 MDHEN, CDR2 SYDVKM. V dropped 3 bases and J dropped 2 bases, with 10 bases sitting between them.

In nucleotides, the CDR3 is TGTGCCAGCAGTTTGGGCCCTAATGAGCAGTTCTTC. It codes for CASSLGPNEQFF. The gene calls are TRBV12-3 or TRBV12-4 and TRBJ2-1; D unresolved. V shed 3 bases and J shed 7 bases, with 7 bases lying between them. This CDR3 has 12 residues.

This clone appeared a few times. The V gene is TRBV7-2, the J gene TRBJ1-3, with D tentatively TRBD1 (6 bases). Trimming removed 4 bases from V and 4 bases from J, with 17 bases in between. Germline values: CDR1 SGHTA, CDR2 FQGNSA. The CDR3 has 16 amino acids. CDR3 coding DNA: TGTGCCAGCAGCTACGTGGCGGGGGCGCAAGGAAACACCATATATTTT. Its translation is CASSYVAGAQGNTIYF.